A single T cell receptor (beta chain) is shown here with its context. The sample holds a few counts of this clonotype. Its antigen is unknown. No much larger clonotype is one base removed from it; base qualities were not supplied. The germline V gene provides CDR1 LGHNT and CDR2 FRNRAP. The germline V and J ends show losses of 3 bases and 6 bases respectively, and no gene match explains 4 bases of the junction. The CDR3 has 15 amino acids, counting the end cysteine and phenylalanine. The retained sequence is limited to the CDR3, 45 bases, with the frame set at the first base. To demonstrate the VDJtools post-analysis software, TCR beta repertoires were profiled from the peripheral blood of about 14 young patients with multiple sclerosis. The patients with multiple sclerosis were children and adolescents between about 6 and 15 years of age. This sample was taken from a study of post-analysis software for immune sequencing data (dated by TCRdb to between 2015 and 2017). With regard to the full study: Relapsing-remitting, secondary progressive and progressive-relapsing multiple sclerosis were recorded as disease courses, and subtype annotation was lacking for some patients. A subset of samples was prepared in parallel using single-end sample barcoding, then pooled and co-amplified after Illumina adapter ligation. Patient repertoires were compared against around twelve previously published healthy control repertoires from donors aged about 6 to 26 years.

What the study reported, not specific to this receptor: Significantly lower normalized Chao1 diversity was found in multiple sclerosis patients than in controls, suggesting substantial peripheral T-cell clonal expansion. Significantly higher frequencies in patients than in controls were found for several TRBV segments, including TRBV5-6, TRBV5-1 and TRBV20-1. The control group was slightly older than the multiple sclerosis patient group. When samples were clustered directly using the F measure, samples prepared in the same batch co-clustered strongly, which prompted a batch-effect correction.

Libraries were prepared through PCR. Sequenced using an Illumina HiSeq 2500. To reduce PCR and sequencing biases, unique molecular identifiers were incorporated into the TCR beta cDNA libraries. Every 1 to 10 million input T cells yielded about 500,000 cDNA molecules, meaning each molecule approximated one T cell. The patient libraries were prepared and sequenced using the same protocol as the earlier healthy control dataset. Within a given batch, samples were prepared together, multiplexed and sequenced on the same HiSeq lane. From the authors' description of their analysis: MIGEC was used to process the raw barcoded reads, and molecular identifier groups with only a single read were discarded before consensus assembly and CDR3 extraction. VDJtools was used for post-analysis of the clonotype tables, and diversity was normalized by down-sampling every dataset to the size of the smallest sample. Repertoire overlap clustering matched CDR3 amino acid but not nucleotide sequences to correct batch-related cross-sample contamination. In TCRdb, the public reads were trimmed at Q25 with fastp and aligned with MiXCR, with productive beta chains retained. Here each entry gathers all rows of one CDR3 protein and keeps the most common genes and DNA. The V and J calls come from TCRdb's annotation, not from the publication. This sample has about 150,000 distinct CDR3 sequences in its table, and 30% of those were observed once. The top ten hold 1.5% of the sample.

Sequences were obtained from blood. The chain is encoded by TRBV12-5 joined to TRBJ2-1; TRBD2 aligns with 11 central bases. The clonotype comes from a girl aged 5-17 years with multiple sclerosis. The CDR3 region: CASGFKLAGANEQFF. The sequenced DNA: TGTGCTAGTGGTTTCAAACTAGCGGGAGCCAATGAGCAGTTCTTC.